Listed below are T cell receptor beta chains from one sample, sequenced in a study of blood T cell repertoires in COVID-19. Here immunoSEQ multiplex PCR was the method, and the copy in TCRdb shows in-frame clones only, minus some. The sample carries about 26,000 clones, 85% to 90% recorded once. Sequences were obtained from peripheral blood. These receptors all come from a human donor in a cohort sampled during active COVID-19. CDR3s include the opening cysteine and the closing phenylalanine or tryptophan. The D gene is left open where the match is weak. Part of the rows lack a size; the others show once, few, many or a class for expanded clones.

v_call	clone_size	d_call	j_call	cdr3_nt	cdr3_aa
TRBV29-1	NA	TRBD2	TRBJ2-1	TGCAGCGTTGATGCCCGGGAGGACAATGAGCAGTTCTTC	CSVDAREDNEQFF
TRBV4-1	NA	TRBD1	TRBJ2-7	TGCGCCAGCAGCGACCGGGACAGGGTCCCCTACGAGCAGTACTTC	CASSDRDRVPYEQYF
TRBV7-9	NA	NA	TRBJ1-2	TGTGCCAGCAGCTTAGAAGCGGGACAACCATATGGCTACACCTTC	CASSLEAGQPYGYTF
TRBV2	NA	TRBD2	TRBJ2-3	TGTGCCAGCACGGGGGGAGCGGGCACAGATACGCAGTATTTT	CASTGGAGTDTQYF
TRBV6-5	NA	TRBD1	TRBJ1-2	TGTGCCAGCAGCGGGGGACAGTCGGGCTACACCTTC	CASSGGQSGYTF
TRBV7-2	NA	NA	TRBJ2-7	TGTGCCAGCAGCTTAGGCTCGAGGTCTAGCGAGTACTTC	CASSLGSRSSEYF
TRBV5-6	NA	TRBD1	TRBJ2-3	TGTGCCAGCAGCGGGGACAGGGCGGTATCCACAGATACGCAGTATTTT	CASSGDRAVSTDTQYF
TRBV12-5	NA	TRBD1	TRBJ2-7	TGTGCTAGTGGCTCTCGGGACAGGGATGGCCGAGATTCCACCTACGAGCAGTACTTC	CASGSRDRDGRDSTYEQYF
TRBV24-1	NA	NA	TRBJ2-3	TGTGCCACCAGTGATTCCTCGCTCGGGATTGGAGATACGCAGTATTTT	CATSDSSLGIGDTQYF
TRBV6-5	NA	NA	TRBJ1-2	TGTGCCAGCAGCGGCCTTAACCGGGGGTACACCTTC	CASSGLNRGYTF
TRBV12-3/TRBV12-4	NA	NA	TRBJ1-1	TGTGCCAGCAGCTTACTCCGGAACACTGAAGCTTTCTTT	CASSLLRNTEAFF
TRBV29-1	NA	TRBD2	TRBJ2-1	TGCAGCGGTATAGCGGGGGCGAGTCGCGGTGAGCAGTTCTTC	CSGIAGASRGEQFF
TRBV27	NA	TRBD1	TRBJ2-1	TGTGCCAGCAGAGGGACAGGGTCTGGCAATGAGCAGTTCTTC	CASRGTGSGNEQFF
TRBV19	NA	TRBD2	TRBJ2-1	TGTGCCAGTAGCGGACTAGCGAACTACAATGAGCAGTTCTTC	CASSGLANYNEQFF
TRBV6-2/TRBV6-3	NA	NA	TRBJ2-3	TGTGCCAGCAGTTACTCAGCGGGCTTGTCTCCACAGGTAGATACGCAGTATTTT	CASSYSAGLSPQVDTQYF
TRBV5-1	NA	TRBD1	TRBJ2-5	TGCGCCAGCAGCGTGGGACAGCCCCAAGAGACCCAGTACTTC	CASSVGQPQETQYF
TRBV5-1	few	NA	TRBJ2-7	TGCGCCAGCACCTCCTCGCCAGACTCCGAGCAGTACTTC	CASTSSPDSEQYF
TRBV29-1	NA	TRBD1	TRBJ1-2	TGCACCGCCCGGGACAGGGGGGGCTACACCTTC	CTARDRGGYTF
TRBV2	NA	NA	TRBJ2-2	TGTGCCAGCAGGGAGTTAGGGGAGCTGTTTTTT	CASRELGELFF
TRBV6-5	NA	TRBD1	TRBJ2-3	TGTGCCAGCAGTACTCCGGGACAGGGCTTTGATACGCAGTATTTT	CASSTPGQGFDTQYF
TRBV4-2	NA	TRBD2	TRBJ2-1	TGTGCCAGCAGCCGCGAGGAGGCTAGCGGGGGCAATGAGCAGTTCTTC	CASSREEASGGNEQFF
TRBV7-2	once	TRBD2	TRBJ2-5	TGTGCCAGCAGTCTTTCGGGGGGGCAAGAGACCCAGTACTTC	CASSLSGGQETQYF
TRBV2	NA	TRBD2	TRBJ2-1	TGTGCCAGCGGGACTAGTGAATTCAATGAGCAGTTCTTC	CASGTSEFNEQFF
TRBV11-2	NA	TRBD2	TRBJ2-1	TGTGCCAGCAGCATGACTAGCGGGCCACTGAATGAGCAGTTCTTC	CASSMTSGPLNEQFF
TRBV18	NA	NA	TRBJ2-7	TGTGCCAGCTCCACAGGGCGCCAACCTTTCTCCTACGAGCAGTACTTC	CASSTGRQPFSYEQYF